This TCR beta chain was identified during a study of blood T cells in healthy people across ages (dated by TCRdb to about 2015). Describing the broader study: In model experiments, roughly one uniquely barcoded TCR beta cDNA molecule per two T cells was captured by template switching. Using deep sequencing normalized with unique cDNA molecular identifiers, the study measured how TCR beta repertoire diversity changes with age. The donors were divided into four age groups: young (average around 15 years), middle-aged (about 39), aged (around 59) and long-lived (nearly 85). To avoid experimental bias, donors of different ages were spread randomly across the sequencing lanes. For two donors (one aged 18 to 30 and one aged 80 or older), the study analyzed two additional independent replicas of 1 million unique cDNA reads from the same blood draw.

The receptor library was made with 5' RACE. The sequencer was an Illumina HiSeq 2500. The second PCR ran for about 6 to 12 cycles and used a J-beta primer mix along with a sample-barcoded 5' primer. A template-switch 5' adaptor carrying 12 random nucleotides introduced a unique molecular identifier onto each TCR beta cDNA molecule. At least 2.5 million CDR3-containing paired-end reads were obtained from each sample. First-strand cDNA was synthesized from all RNA with the Mint cDNA synthesis kit, primed by a TRBC-specific oligonucleotide. Following uracil-DNA glycosylase treatment, a first 18-cycle PCR with universal primers M1SS and BC2_uni_R was performed on all cDNA. Turning to the authors' computational methods: For normalization, 1 million high-quality reads, each with a distinct molecular identifier, were randomly selected from each sample. Reads sharing molecular identifiers were discarded rather than binned into consensus sequences. MiTCR, set to a Q25 quality threshold and the strictest error-elimination algorithm, was used for CDR3 identification, clonotype clustering and error correction. A nonparametric unseen species model using Euler transformation provided a lower-bound estimate of total TCR beta diversity. In TCRdb, the public reads were trimmed at Q25 with fastp and aligned with MiXCR, with productive beta chains retained. Each CDR3 protein appears once, grouped with its most common genes and DNA. These V and J calls are TCRdb output, not the study's own analysis. A total of about 1.6 million distinct CDR3 sequences appear in this sample, around 35% of them only once. Together, the top ten hold around 11% of the sample.

The CDR3 sequence holds 14 residues, the cysteine and phenylalanine included. Here the CDR3 DNA is all that survives: 42 bases in frame from base 1. Based on the germline V gene (reference sequence), the CDR1 and CDR2 sequences are DFQATT and SNEGSKA. V loses 4 bases at its end and J loses 0 bases; junction bases beyond the gene matches: 5. The donors were some 39 Caucasian individuals from Russia, aged 6 to 90 years, who were systemically healthy. Each donor gave roughly 9.5 milliliters of peripheral blood, collected into EDTA-treated Vacutainer tubes. PBMCs were isolated by Ficoll-Paque density-gradient centrifugation, with at least 7 million obtained per sample. Total RNA was extracted from PBMCs with Trizol reagent, with at least 6 micrograms obtained per sample. For every donor, an aliquot of PBMCs went through flow cytometry to measure the percentages of naive CD45RAhigh/CD27high T cells. This clonotype was found a few times. What this receptor recognizes is not known. There are no base qualities to consult, and no much larger clone falls within one base.

General findings and caveats noted by the study authors: Compared with the aged group, the long-lived group had more naive CD4+ T cells, fewer expanded clones and increased TCR diversity, suggesting age selection. Since profiling was done on bulk unsorted PBMCs, naive and antigen-experienced compartments could not be conclusively compared. Donor CMV infection status was unknown, potentially confounding age-related changes in expanded clonotypes. Estimates of total diversity based on one million sequenced T cells were regarded as lower bounds and as underestimates. Observed TCR beta diversity correlated strongly with the percentage of naive T cells measured by flow cytometry. As age increased, observed TCR beta diversity per million T cells dropped in a roughly linear way, and a significant reduction was already evident by age around 41.

The origin of this receptor is a woman aged 25 to 39 in good health. This chain is built from TRBV20-1 and TRBJ2-5; 7 middle bases align to TRBD2. The sequencing sample was made of blood. DNA sequence: TGCAGTGCTACTGAGCGGGGCTACCAAGAGACCCAGTACTTC. It encodes CSATERGYQETQYF.